This TCR beta chain was identified in a study of response to subunit inactivated influenza vaccine. Points from the study as a whole: Authors suggested few new T cells are recruited by each seasonal influenza vaccination.

Between the trimmed V and J ends, which lost 3 bases and 0 bases, there was a span of 10 bases. Germline V lookup: CDR1 SGHTA, CDR2 FQGNSA. CDR3 size: 15 residues. TCRdb passed the RT-PCR reads through MiXCR, listing each CDR3 protein once. The sample has about 780,000 distinct CDR3 sequences; around a sixth are singletons. This clonotype appeared a few times. The antigen remains unidentified. The input for sequencing was PBMCs from blood, taken 5 days after vaccination. The sequence was obtained from a man aged 50 or older who received an inactivated influenza vaccine. The chain uses TRBV7-2 and TRBJ2-3; perhaps TRBD2 as D (6 bases). CDR3 nucleotide sequence: TGTGCCAGCAGCTTTAGCGGACCAAGCACAGATACGCAGTATTTT. This gives the protein CASSFSGPSTDTQYF.